These 19 T cell receptor beta chains originate from one sample sequenced in a study of blood T cell repertoires in COVID-19 (TCRdb year 2020). The receptor library was made with the immunoSEQ multiplex PCR assay. TCRdb took this table from immuneACCESS and kept in-frame rearrangements with V and J called. Such tables lack part of the clones; where checked against another copy, unresolved V genes explain under half of the gap, and the rest is unexplained. Counted in this sample were about 250,000 clones; 83% of them appeared once. The ten largest account for around 5.9% of the sample. The material sequenced was peripheral blood. The origin of the receptors is a human donor in a cohort sampled during active COVID-19.

This clone has a handful of counts. The rearrangement joins TRBV6-5 to TRBJ2-7, with 7 positions matching TRBD1. Per germline, CDR1 MNHEY and CDR2 SVGAGI. The CDR3 spans 14 residues. The junction had 7 bases not matched to a gene; V was cut back by 8 bases and J by 0 bases. CDR3 protein: CASAATGSSYEQYF. The CDR3 nucleotides are TGTGCCAGCGCCGCGACAGGGAGCTCCTACGAGCAGTACTTC.

This rearrangement joins TRBV11-2 to TRBJ2-3; D possibly corresponds to TRBD1 (6 bases). With 5 bases removed from V and 4 bases from J, the gap between germline ends came to 16 bases. Germline-derived CDR1 and CDR2 are SGHAT and FQNNGV. This CDR3 region has 15 residues. The CDR3 DNA reads as TGTGCCAGCAGCCCAGGACAGAGATGGCCAGATACGCAGTATTTT. It translates to CASSPGQRWPDTQYF.

The chain uses TRBV6-6 and TRBJ1-2, with a tentative D call TRBD1 (5 bases). Per the germline V gene, CDR1 is MNHNY and CDR2 is SVGAGI (reference sequence). V lost 11 bases to trimming and J lost 2 bases, with 15 bases between them. The length of the CDR3 is 13 residues. The CDR3 bases are TGTGCCGGCGGTCCGACAGAGAACTATGGCTACACCTTC. Protein product: CAGGPTENYGYTF.

The chain is built from TRBV19 and TRBJ1-2; 8 bases map to TRBD1. V was clipped by 1 base and J by 1 base; unmatched bases: 8. CDR1 and CDR2 (germline): LNHDA, SQIVND (reference sequence). CDR3 length equals 17 residues. The CDR3: CASSIVLGDRGNYGYTF. Here the CDR3 DNA reads TGTGCCAGTAGTATAGTTTTAGGTGACAGGGGTAACTATGGCTACACCTTC. Drawing the rest from reference TRBV19 and TRBJ1-2, the complete variable domain is DGGITQSPKYLFRKEGQNVTLSCEQNLNHDAMYWYRQDPGQGLRLIYYSQIVNDFQKGDIAEGYSVSREKKESFPLTVTSAQKNPTAFYLCASSIVLGDRGNYGYTFGSGTRLTVV.

This chain joins TRBV5-1 and TRBJ2-5; D gene uncertain. The CDR3 is 12 amino acids. Trimming left V 2 bases short and J 3 bases short, with 5 bases between. CDR1 is SGHRS and CDR2 is YFSETQ in the germline V gene. The CDR3 loop reads CASSLGEETQYF. As DNA, the CDR3 is TGCGCCAGCAGCTTAGGAGAAGAGACCCAGTACTTC.

J is TRBJ1-2 and V is TRBV10-3, with D possibly TRBD1 on 5 matching bases. The CDR3 spans 13 residues. Germline V gene sequence: CDR1 ENHRY, CDR2 SYGVKD. Trimming removed 4 bases from V and 8 bases from J, with 14 bases in between. The CDR3 bases are TGTGCCATCAGTGGAATGTGGGGGGACGGCTACACCTTC. This encodes CAISGMWGDGYTF.

Comments on this clone: The junction does not match germline at one end; this may be a read error. The V and J genes are TRBV7-7 and TRBJ2-2, with TRBD2 as a possible D gene (5 bases). The CDR3 is 16 residues long. Germline V lookup: CDR1 SSHAT, CDR2 FNYEAQ (reference sequence). For the CDR3, the DNA is TGTGCTAGCAGCTCCAAAGGCGGGTCGAACACCGGGGAGCTGTTTTTT. This sequence encodes CASSSKGGSNTGELFF.

V is TRBV5-1 and J is TRBJ1-1; D not resolved. The CDR3 has 16 residues. V was trimmed by 0 bases and J by 0 bases, leaving 12 bases between them. CDR1 is SGHRS, CDR2 YFSETQ, per germline. CDR3 DNA: TGCGCCAGCAGCTTGGAGATACCGACTATGAACACTGAAGCTTTCTTT. Residues: CASSLEIPTMNTEAFF.

Here the CDR3 reads CASSVLDARGSYNEQFF. Here the CDR3 DNA reads TGTGCCAGCAGCGTACTTGATGCGCGCGGGAGTTACAATGAGCAGTTCTTC. The chain combines TRBV9 with TRBJ2-1; 7 bases map to TRBD2. Germline V lookup: CDR1 SGDLS, CDR2 YYNGEE. This CDR3 spans 17 amino acids. V trimming: 1 base; J trimming: 4 bases; junction bases outside the gene matches: 11.

The chain joins TRBV14 to TRBJ2-1, with 7 bases matching TRBD2. The CDR3 consists of 13 residues. The V segment lost 1 base and the J segment 11 bases; nucleotides outside the gene matches: 5. The germline V gene has CDR1 SGHDN and CDR2 FVKESK. This CDR3 reads CASSQGRGTQQFF. The CDR3 DNA follows: TGTGCCAGCAGCCAAGGGCGGGGGACCCAGCAGTTCTTC. Based on the CDR3 plus reference TRBV14 and TRBJ2-1, the full variable domain is EAGVTQFPSHSVIEKGQTVTLRCDPISGHDNLYWYRRVMGKEIKFLLHFVKESKQDESGMPNNRFLAERTGGTYSTLKVQPAELEDSGVYFCASSQGRGTQQFFGPGTRLTVL.

By sample fraction, this clone is medium-sized. The genes are TRBV13 and TRBJ2-1, with 8 positions matching TRBD2. Germline CDR1 and CDR2: PRHDT and FYEKMQ (reference sequence). V lost 1 base and J lost 7; bases outside the gene matches: 6. The CDR3 extends over 15 amino acids. This CDR3 reads CASSLAGGARNEQFF. CDR3 DNA: TGTGCCAGCAGCTTAGCCGGGGGGGCCAGGAATGAGCAGTTCTTC.

This rearrangement joins TRBV10-1 to TRBJ2-1; 16 bases fit TRBD2. V lost 5 bases, J lost 9 bases, and 7 bases stayed unmatched. In germline, CDR1 is WNHNN, CDR2 SYGVQD (reference sequence). The CDR3 loop spans 16 amino acids. The CDR3 is CASSPGTSGRAREQFF. The CDR3 DNA reads as TGCGCCAGCAGTCCCGGGACTAGCGGGAGGGCCCGTGAGCAGTTCTTC.

The chain combines TRBV12-3 or TRBV12-4 with TRBJ2-5; 12 nucleotides line up with TRBD1. V shed 6 bases, J shed 14 bases, and the junction held 7 bases outside the gene matches. The CDR3 is 12 amino acids. The CDR3 protein is CASRQGQGAFYF. The CDR3 DNA reads TGTGCCAGCAGACAGGGACAGGGGGCTTTTTACTTC.

The chain employs TRBV18 and TRBJ2-2; 14 bases line up with TRBD2. The length of the CDR3 is 18 residues. J lost 6 bases, V lost 2 bases, and 8 bases had no gene match. The germline gives CDR1 KGHSH, CDR2 LQKENI. CDR3 in amino acids: CASSPSGTSGSSSGELFF. Here the CDR3 DNA reads TGTGCCAGCTCACCATCCGGGACTAGCGGGAGTTCTTCCGGGGAGCTGTTTTTT.

The rearrangement uses TRBV5-1 and TRBJ2-7; 8 nucleotides match TRBD1. This CDR3 is 15 amino acids long. CDR1 is SGHRS, CDR2 YFSETQ, per germline. Unmatched junction bases numbered 6, after V lost 4 bases and J lost 0 bases. The DNA of the CDR3 is TGCGCCAGCAGCACGACAGGGGAAAGCTCCTACGAGCAGTACTTC. As protein: CASSTTGESSYEQYF.

The chain uses TRBV5-1 and TRBJ1-2; unclear D gene. CDR1 and CDR2 from the germline V gene are SGHRS and YFSETQ. Trimming removed 0 bases at V and 4 bases at J, with 10 bases between. This CDR3 comprises 14 residues. The CDR3 here is CASSLGPPSYGYTF. As DNA, the CDR3 is TGCGCCAGCAGCTTGGGTCCGCCTAGCTATGGCTACACCTTC.

This clone was seen many times. The rearrangement uses TRBV29-1 and TRBJ2-2; 9 bases are a match to TRBD1. The J segment lost 2 bases and the V segment lost 3 bases, leaving 7 bases of the junction unmatched. The V gene's germline CDR1 is SQVTM and CDR2 ANQGSEA. The CDR3 extends over 16 amino acids. This CDR3 reads CSVELGTGTNTGELFF. CDR3 bases: TGCAGCGTTGAGTTAGGGACAGGGACCAACACCGGGGAGCTGTTTTTT.

The rearrangement joins TRBV3-1 (or the pseudogene TRBV3-2) to TRBJ2-7, with TRBD2 matching 10 bases. With V trimmed by 5 bases and J by 6 bases, 10 bases remained unmatched. This CDR3 contains 15 residues. Germline V gene data show CDR1 as LGHDT and CDR2 as YNNKEL (reference sequence). The CDR3 here is CASSNGRLAGVEQYF. In DNA, the CDR3 is TGTGCCAGCAGCAATGGGAGGCTAGCGGGGGTCGAGCAGTACTTC.

The CDR3 nucleotides read TGTGCCAGCTCACCAGCGACAGGGGGCGGTTGGGATGAGCAGTTCTTC. Amino acid sequence: CASSPATGGGWDEQFF. The chain recombines TRBV18 with TRBJ2-1, with 10 bases identical to TRBD1. V lost 2 bases and J lost 8; bases outside the gene matches: 9. The CDR3 has 16 residues. The germline V gene has CDR1 KGHSH and CDR2 LQKENI.